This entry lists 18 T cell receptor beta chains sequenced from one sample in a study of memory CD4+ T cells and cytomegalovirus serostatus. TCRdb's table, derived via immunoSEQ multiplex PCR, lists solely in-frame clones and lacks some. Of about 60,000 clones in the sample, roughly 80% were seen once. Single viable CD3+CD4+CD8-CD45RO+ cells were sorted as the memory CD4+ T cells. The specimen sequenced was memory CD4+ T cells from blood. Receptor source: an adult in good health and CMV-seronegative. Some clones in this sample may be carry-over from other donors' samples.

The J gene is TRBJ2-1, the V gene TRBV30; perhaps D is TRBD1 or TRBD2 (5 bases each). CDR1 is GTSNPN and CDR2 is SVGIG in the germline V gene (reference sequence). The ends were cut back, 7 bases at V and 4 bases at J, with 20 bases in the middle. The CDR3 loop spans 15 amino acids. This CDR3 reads CASPRGRDPYNEQFF. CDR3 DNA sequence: TGTGCCTCCCCGAGGGGAAGGGATCCATACAATGAGCAGTTCTTC.

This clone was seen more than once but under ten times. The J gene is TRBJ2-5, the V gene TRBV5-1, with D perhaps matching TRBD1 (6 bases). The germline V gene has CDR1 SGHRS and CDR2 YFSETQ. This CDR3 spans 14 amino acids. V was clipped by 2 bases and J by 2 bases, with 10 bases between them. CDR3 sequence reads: CASSLQGPQETQYF. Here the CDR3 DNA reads TGCGCCAGCAGCTTACAGGGACCTCAAGAGACCCAGTACTTC. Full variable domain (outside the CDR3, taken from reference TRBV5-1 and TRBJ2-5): KAGVTQTPRYLIKTRGQQVTLSCSPISGHRSVSWYQQTPGQGLQFLFEYFSETQRNKGNFPGRFSGRQFSNSRSEMNVSTLELGDSALYLCASSLQGPQETQYFGPGTRLLVL.

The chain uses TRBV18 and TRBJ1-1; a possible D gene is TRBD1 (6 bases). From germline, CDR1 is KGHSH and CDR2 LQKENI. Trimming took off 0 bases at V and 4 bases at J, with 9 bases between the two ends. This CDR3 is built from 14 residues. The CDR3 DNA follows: TGTGCCAGCTCACCACCGGGGGGGGCCACTGAAGCTTTCTTT. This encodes CASSPPGGATEAFF.

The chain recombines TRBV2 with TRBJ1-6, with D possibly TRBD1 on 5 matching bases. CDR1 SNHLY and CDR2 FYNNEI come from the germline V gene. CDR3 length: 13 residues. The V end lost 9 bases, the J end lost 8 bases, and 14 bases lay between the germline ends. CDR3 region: CASLLQGDSPLHF. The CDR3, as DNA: TGTGCCAGTCTACTGCAGGGCGATTCACCCCTCCACTTT.

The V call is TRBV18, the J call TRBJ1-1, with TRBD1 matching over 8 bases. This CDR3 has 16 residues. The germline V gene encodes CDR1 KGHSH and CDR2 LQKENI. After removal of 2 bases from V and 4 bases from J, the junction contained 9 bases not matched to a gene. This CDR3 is CASSPGPPTGVTEAFF. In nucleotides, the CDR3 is TGTGCCAGCTCACCAGGTCCCCCGACAGGGGTCACTGAAGCTTTCTTT.

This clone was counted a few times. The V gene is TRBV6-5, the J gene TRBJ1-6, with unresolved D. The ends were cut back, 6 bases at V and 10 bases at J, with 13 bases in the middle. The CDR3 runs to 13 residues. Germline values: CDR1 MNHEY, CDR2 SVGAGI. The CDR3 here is CASSLRRTSPLHF. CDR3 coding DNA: TGTGCCAGCAGCCTACGGAGGACCTCACCCCTCCACTTT.

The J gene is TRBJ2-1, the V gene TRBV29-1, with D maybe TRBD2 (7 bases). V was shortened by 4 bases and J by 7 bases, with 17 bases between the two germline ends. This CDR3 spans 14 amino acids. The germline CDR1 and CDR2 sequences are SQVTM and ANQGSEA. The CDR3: CSVGAGEGWNEQFF. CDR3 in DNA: TGCAGCGTTGGGGCAGGGGAGGGTTGGAATGAGCAGTTCTTC.

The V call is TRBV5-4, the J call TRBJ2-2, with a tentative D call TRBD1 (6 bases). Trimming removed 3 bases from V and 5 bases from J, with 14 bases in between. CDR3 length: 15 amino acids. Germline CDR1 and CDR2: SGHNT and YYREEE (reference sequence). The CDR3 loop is CASSWMDTGTGELFF. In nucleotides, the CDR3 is TGTGCCAGCAGCTGGATGGACACAGGGACCGGGGAGCTGTTTTTT.

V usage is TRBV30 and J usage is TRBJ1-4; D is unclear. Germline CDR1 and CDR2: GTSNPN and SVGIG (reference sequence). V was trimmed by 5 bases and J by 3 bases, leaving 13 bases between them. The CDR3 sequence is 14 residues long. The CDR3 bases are TGTGCCTGGTCGGCGCTTGGGGCTAATGAAAAACTGTTTTTT. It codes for CAWSALGANEKLFF.

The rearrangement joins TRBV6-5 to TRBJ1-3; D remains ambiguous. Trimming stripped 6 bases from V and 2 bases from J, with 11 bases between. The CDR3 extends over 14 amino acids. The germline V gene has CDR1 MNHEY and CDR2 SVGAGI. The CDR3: CASSPVGPGNTIYF. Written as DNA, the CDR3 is TGTGCCAGCAGCCCAGTAGGTCCTGGAAACACCATATATTTT.

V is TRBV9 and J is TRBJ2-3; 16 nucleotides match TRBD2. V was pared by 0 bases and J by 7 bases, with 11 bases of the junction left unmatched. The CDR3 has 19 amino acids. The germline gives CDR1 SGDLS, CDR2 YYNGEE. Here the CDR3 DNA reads TGTGCCAGCAGCGTAGGGTGGGGGACTAGCGGGAGGGCCTTAAATACGCAGTATTTT. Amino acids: CASSVGWGTSGRALNTQYF.

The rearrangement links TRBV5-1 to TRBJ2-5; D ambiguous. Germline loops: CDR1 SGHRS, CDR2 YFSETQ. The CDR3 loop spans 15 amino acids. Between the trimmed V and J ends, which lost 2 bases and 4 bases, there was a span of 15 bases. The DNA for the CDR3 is TGCGCCAGCAGCTTTGAATCCGGGTGGGGAGAGACCCAGTACTTC. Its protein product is CASSFESGWGETQYF.

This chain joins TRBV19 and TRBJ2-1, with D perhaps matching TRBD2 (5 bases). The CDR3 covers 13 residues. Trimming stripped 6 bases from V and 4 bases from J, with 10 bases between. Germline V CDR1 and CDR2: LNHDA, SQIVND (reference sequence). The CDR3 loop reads CASRTGRYNEQFF. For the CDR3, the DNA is TGTGCCAGTAGGACGGGGAGATACAATGAGCAGTTCTTC.

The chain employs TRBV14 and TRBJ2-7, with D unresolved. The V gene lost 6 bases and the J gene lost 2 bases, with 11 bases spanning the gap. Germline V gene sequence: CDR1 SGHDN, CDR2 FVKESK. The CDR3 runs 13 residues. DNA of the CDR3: TGTGCCAGCAGAATCAGTGCCGCCTACGAGCAGTACTTC. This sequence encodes CASRISAAYEQYF.

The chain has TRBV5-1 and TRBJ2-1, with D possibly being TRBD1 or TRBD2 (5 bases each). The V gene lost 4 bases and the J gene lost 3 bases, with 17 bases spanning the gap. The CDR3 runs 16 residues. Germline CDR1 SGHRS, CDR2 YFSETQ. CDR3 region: CASSAREQAIYNEQFF. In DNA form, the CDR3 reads TGCGCCAGCAGCGCCCGGGAACAGGCGATCTACAATGAGCAGTTCTTC.

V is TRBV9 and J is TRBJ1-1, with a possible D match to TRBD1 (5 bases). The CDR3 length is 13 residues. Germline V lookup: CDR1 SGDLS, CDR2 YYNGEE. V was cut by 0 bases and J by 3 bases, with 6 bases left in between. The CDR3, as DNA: TGTGCCAGCAGCGTAGAGACAGACACTGAAGCTTTCTTT. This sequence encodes CASSVETDTEAFF.

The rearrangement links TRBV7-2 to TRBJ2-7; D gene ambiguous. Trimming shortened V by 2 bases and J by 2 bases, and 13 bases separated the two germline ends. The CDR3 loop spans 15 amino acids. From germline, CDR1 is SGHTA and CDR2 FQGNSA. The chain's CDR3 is CASSLRSEFAYEQYF. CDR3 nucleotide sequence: TGTGCCAGCAGCTTAAGATCTGAATTCGCCTACGAGCAGTACTTC. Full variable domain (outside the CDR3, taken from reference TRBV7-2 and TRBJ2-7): GAGVSQSPSNKVTEKGKDVELRCDPISGHTALYWYRQSLGQGLEFLIYFQGNSAPDKSGLPSDRFSAERTGGSVSTLTIQRTQQEDSAVYLCASSLRSEFAYEQYFGPGTRLTVT.

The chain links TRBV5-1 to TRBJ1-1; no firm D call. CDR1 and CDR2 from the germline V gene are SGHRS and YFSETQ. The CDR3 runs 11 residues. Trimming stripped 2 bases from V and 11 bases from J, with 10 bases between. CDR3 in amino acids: CASSFPISAFF. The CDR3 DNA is TGCGCCAGCAGCTTCCCAATAAGCGCTTTCTTT.